This T cell receptor (beta chain) is from a study of regulatory T cells in long-lasting Graves disease. The time point is: newly diagnosed GD, antithyroid drugs for less than 3 months. Scientists built the TCR library using RNA that was extracted from PBMCs. Details on this clonotype: Its antigen is not known.

Both iRepertoire HTBI primers and Arm-PCR of CDR3 regions were used to build the TCR beta libraries. From the multiplex PCR reads, TCRdb called clonotypes with MiXCR, one entry per CDR3 protein. The sample has hundreds of thousands of distinct CDR3 sequences; roughly 15% are singletons. Study-wide results and caveats: Accuracy might have suffered from few samples. Relative to newly diagnosed Graves' patients, persistent ones had lower TCR diversity. Favoring TRBV28, TRBJ1-2 and TRBJ2-5 was a feature seen in persistent disease.

The CDR3 has 13 residues. V was clipped by 6 bases and J by 5 bases, with 13 bases between them. These sequences were also reported in another study, on T cells in Graves' hyperthyroidism and ophthalmopathy.

The input for sequencing was peripheral blood mononuclear cells (PBMCs), taken at new diagnosis, from a patient treated with antithyroid drugs. The sequence was collected from a woman in her thirties with Graves disease. The chain joins TRBV12-3 or TRBV12-4 to TRBJ2-5; TRBD2 is a possible D gene (6 bases). CDR3 residues: CASRITAGETQYF. CDR3 DNA: TGTGCCAGCAGGATAACCGCGGGGGAGACCCAGTACTTC.